A single sample is the source of the 7 T cell receptor beta chains below, sequenced in a study of cytomegalovirus exposure and HLA in healthy donors. Use of 60 Vbeta and 13 Jbeta primers characterized the PCR. Repertoires were generated with immunoSEQ multiplex PCR, while TCRdb's copy carries only in-frame clones and drops some. The table lists around 130,000 clones, more than 60% of them singletons. Source material: PBMCs. Every receptor here comes from a woman aged 55 to 70 in good health and CMV-seronegative.

The chain couples TRBV6-1 to TRBJ2-3, with a possible D match to TRBD2 (5 bases). Trimming removed 0 bases from V and 3 bases from J, with 7 bases in between. This CDR3 is 14 amino acids long. Germline CDR1 is MNHNS and CDR2 is SASEGT. The CDR3 DNA is TGTGCCAGCAGTGAAGCGCGAGGGACAGATACGCAGTATTTT. The encoded protein is CASSEARGTDTQYF.

The CDR3 sequence is CASSYGGEYYGYTF. In DNA, the CDR3 is TGTGCCAGCAGTTATGGCGGGGAATACTATGGCTACACCTTC. The chain is built from TRBV6-1 and TRBJ1-2, with D unclear. Trimming removed 5 bases at V and 3 bases at J, with 13 bases between. The CDR3 totals 14 residues. Germline V gives CDR1 MNHNS, CDR2 SASEGT.

The chain links TRBV11-3 to TRBJ2-7; D is perhaps TRBD2 (5 bases). The CDR3 extends over 14 amino acids. V was clipped by 3 bases and J by 0 bases, with 9 bases between them. Germline V gives CDR1 SGHNT, CDR2 YENEEA. The CDR3 DNA reads TGTGCCAGCAGCTTGTCCGCGGGCTCCTACGAGCAGTACTTC. Translated: CASSLSAGSYEQYF.

This clone was observed a single time. The gene calls are TRBV2 and TRBJ1-6, with TRBD1 matching 7 bases. V shed 1 base and J 3 bases; nucleotides not matched to a gene: 9. This CDR3 contains 18 residues. The V gene's germline CDR1 is SNHLY and CDR2 FYNNEI. The CDR3, as DNA: TGTGCCAGCAGTGAAGTAGGCAGGGGGGATTTCTATAATTCACCCCTCCACTTT. It codes for CASSEVGRGDFYNSPLHF.

The DNA for the CDR3 is TGTGCCAGCAGCCCAATGACAGGACTCAACTATGGCTACACCTTC. Its translation is CASSPMTGLNYGYTF. The gene calls are TRBV14 and TRBJ1-2, with D maybe TRBD1 (6 bases). V lost 4 bases and J 2 bases, leaving 14 bases between the germline ends. This CDR3 is built from 15 residues. The germline V gene encodes CDR1 SGHDN and CDR2 FVKESK.

This CDR3 is CASPQGGGKGQMNTEAFF. The CDR3, as DNA: TGTGCCAGCCCTCAGGGGGGAGGTAAGGGCCAGATGAACACTGAAGCTTTCTTT. This chain joins TRBV5-8 and TRBJ1-1; 7 nucleotides agree with TRBD1. The CDR3 sequence is 18 residues long. V was pared by 7 bases and J by 0 bases, with 18 bases of the junction left unmatched. Germline-derived CDR1 and CDR2 are SGHTS and YDEGEE.

The chain recombines TRBV7-9 with TRBJ2-5; D is uncertain. Germline assignment: CDR1 SEHNR and CDR2 FQNEAQ (reference sequence). Trimming left V 2 bases short and J 5 bases short, with 15 bases between. The CDR3 is 15 residues long. CDR3 in amino acids: CASSLSSPYRETQYF. CDR3 DNA sequence: TGTGCCAGCAGCTTAAGTTCTCCCTACCGGGAGACCCAGTACTTC.